Listed below are T cell receptor beta chains from one sample, sequenced in a study of early T cells in non-severe SARS-CoV-2 infection. One entry per CDR3 protein results from TCRdb running MiXCR on the 5' RACE reads. Among approximately 76,000 distinct CDR3 sequences listed, around 12% were seen once. Specimen: whole blood. Source of these receptors: an adult who was a healthcare worker with PCR-confirmed SARS-CoV-2 infection or an uninfected control (not recorded which). Both conserved end residues are part of each CDR3. A D gene is named only where the DNA matches it firmly. The size of a clone is reported for some rows only, either as once, few or many, or as a class for expanded clones.

v_gene	j_gene	abundance	d_gene	CDR3nt	CDR3aa
TRBV7-2	TRBJ1-1	NA	NA	TGTGCCAGCAGCTTCGGCCAGTCTAACACTGAAGCTTTCTTT	CASSFGQSNTEAFF
TRBV28	TRBJ2-4	few	TRBD1	TGTGCCGGACAGGGAAGTGGGAACATTCAGTACTTC	CAGQGSGNIQYF
TRBV5-1	TRBJ2-1	many	TRBD2	TGCGCCAGCAGCGAAGGACTAGCGGGAGATCGGGACAATGAGCAGTTCTTC	CASSEGLAGDRDNEQFF
TRBV6-5	TRBJ2-2	many	TRBD1	TGTGCCAGCAGTTACAGCGGGACAGGGTCGGTGGAGCTGTTTTTT	CASSYSGTGSVELFF
TRBV6-5	TRBJ2-2	many	NA	TGTGCCAGCAGTTCGAACACCGGGGAGCTGTTTTTT	CASSSNTGELFF
TRBV9	TRBJ2-1	few	TRBD2	TGTGCCAGCAGCCCACGACTAGCGGGAGGGCCTGGTCATGAGCAGTTCTTC	CASSPRLAGGPGHEQFF
TRBV7-2	TRBJ1-1	many	NA	TGTGCCAGCAGGGTGGCAGACTATAGGAGCACTGAAGCTTTCTTT	CASRVADYRSTEAFF
TRBV12-3/TRBV12-4	TRBJ1-2	few	TRBD1	TGTGCCAGCAGCTCGACAGGGGGGCATGGCTACACCTTC	CASSSTGGHGYTF
TRBV11-3	TRBJ2-1	many	NA	TGTGCCAGCCCTGGTTTGTGGCGACACAATGAGCAGTTCTTC	CASPGLWRHNEQFF
TRBV29-1	TRBJ2-3	many	NA	TGCAGCGCATGGGACGGACACTTCACAGATACGCAGTATTTT	CSAWDGHFTDTQYF
TRBV7-6	TRBJ1-6	many	NA	TGTGCCAGCAGCTCGGGGACCTTGGGTTCACCCCTCCACTTT	CASSSGTLGSPLHF
TRBV11-2	TRBJ2-2	many	NA	TGTGCCAGCAGCCCAGTAGGCACCGGGGAGCTGTTTTTT	CASSPVGTGELFF
TRBV20-1	TRBJ1-2	few	NA	TGCAGTGCGGAGCAGAACTATGGCTACACCTTC	CSAEQNYGYTF
TRBV29-1	TRBJ2-1	NA	NA	TGCAGTTCGGCAGGGCAACGGGATGAGCAGTTCTTC	CSSAGQRDEQFF
TRBV5-1	TRBJ1-5	many	NA	TGCGCCAGCAGCGAGGAGGTTGATCAGCCCCAGCATTTT	CASSEEVDQPQHF
TRBV9	TRBJ2-7	once	NA	TGTGCCAGCAGCGTAGGTGGGAGCTCCTACGAGCAGTACTTC	CASSVGGSSYEQYF
TRBV18	TRBJ1-1	many	NA	TGTGCCAGCTCCCCGGACAGCAACACTGAAGCTTTCTTT	CASSPDSNTEAFF
TRBV11-2	TRBJ1-3	many	NA	TGTGCCAGCAGCTTAAGCTCTGGAAACACCATATATTTT	CASSLSSGNTIYF
TRBV6-2/TRBV6-3	TRBJ1-2	many	NA	TGTGCCAGCAGTACGACAGCAGCTAACTATGGCTACACCTTC	CASSTTAANYGYTF
TRBV7-9	TRBJ2-7	few	NA	TGTGCCAGCAGCTCCGGAGACTCGACTACCCGCCACGAGCAGTACTTC	CASSSGDSTTRHEQYF
TRBV6-2/TRBV6-3	TRBJ2-2	many	NA	TGTGCCAGCAGTCCCACGGACACCGGGGAGCTGTTTTTT	CASSPTDTGELFF
TRBV5-1	TRBJ2-1	many	NA	TGCGCCAGCTCCCCGATCCCCTCAAAAGTTAATGAGCAGTTCTTC	CASSPIPSKVNEQFF
TRBV27	TRBJ1-6	many	NA	TGTGCCAGCAGTTGGAGACGGTCGAGCTCCTATAATTCACCCCTCCACTTT	CASSWRRSSSYNSPLHF
TRBV28	TRBJ1-5	many	NA	TGTGCCAGCGGAAAAGCTAGTGCCCAGCATTTT	CASGKASAQHF
TRBV7-2	TRBJ1-4	many	TRBD1	TGTGCCAGCACCCTGGACAGGGGTGGGGAAAAACTGTTTTTT	CASTLDRGGEKLFF
TRBV7-9	TRBJ1-2	many	NA	TGTGCCAGCAGCTCCGACGGGCTCTATGGCTACACCTTC	CASSSDGLYGYTF